Below, 20 T cell receptor beta chains from the same sample are listed, as sequenced in a study of T cell repertoires in cytomegalovirus infection. Their antigen targets remain unknown. TCRdb processed the reads anew with MiXCR; each CDR3 protein has one entry. The sample carries about a million distinct CDR3 sequences, around 32% recorded once. The sequenced sample was cultured CD8+ T cells from PBMCs, obtained from culture after CMV antigen stimulation. These receptors all stem from a human donor in good health (CMV status not recorded). Some clones in this sample may be carry-over from other donors' samples.

The sample holds a few counts of this clonotype. This rearrangement joins TRBV25-1 to TRBJ2-2, with D uncertain. This CDR3 contains 12 residues. In germline, CDR1 is MGHDK, CDR2 SYGVNS. V lost 8 bases and J 5 bases, leaving 9 bases between the germline ends. CDR3 sequence (DNA): TGTGCCAGCCTCCATAGTACCGGGGAGCTGTTTTTT. Its protein is CASLHSTGELFF.

This clonotype showed up many times. This rearrangement joins TRBV27 to TRBJ2-1; TRBD1 might be the D (5 bases). Germline values: CDR1 MNHEY, CDR2 SMNVEV (reference sequence). The CDR3 length is 14 residues. Trimming removed 6 bases from V and 2 bases from J, with 11 bases in between. CDR3 bases: TGTGCCAGCAGGAAGTGGGGCGCCTACAATGAGCAGTTCTTC. It is translated as CASRKWGAYNEQFF.

This clonotype was counted between two and nine times. The V and J genes are TRBV5-8 and TRBJ2-1; 7 bases are shared with TRBD1. The CDR3 is 15 residues long. CDR1 and CDR2 (germline): SGHTS, YDEGEE. V was clipped by 2 bases and J by 6 bases; unmatched bases: 8. The CDR3, as DNA: TGTGCCAGCAGCTTAACAGGGGTGGCGGGCAATGAGCAGTTCTTC. Its translation: CASSLTGVAGNEQFF.

This clonotype was counted a few times. This chain connects TRBV2 to TRBJ2-2; 10 bases fit TRBD1. The CDR3 loop spans 16 amino acids. V lost 8 bases to trimming and J lost 2 bases; unmatched junction nucleotides: 8. Per the germline V gene, CDR1 is SNHLY and CDR2 is FYNNEI. The DNA for the CDR3 is TGTGCCAGCTTAGAGGGACAGGGGCCAAACACCGGGGAGCTGTTTTTT. Translated: CASLEGQGPNTGELFF.

V gene TRBV11-3 combines with J gene TRBJ1-1; 7 positions match TRBD1. V was clipped by 5 bases and J by 6 bases; unmatched bases: 12. Looked up from germline, CDR1 is SGHNT and CDR2 is YENEEA. CDR3 length: 15 amino acids. The CDR3 nucleotides read TGTGCCAGCAGCCCTAGACAGGGTATAGTTGCTGAAGCTTTCTTT. Protein product: CASSPRQGIVAEAFF.

This clonotype was seen repeatedly, ten times or more. The CDR3 reads CASSSDTGEGETQYF. The CDR3 DNA reads as TGTGCCAGCAGCTCCGATACAGGGGAAGGCGAGACCCAGTACTTC. The rearrangement links TRBV7-8 to TRBJ2-5; 7 bases align to TRBD1. V shed 4 bases and J 5 bases; nucleotides not matched to a gene: 10. CDR3 length: 15 amino acids. Germline lookup yields CDR1 SGHVS and CDR2 FQNEAQ. Complete variable domain (other parts from reference TRBV7-8 and TRBJ2-5): GAGVSQSPRYKVAKRGQDVALRCDPISGHVSLFWYQQALGQGPEFLTYFQNEAQLDKSGLPSDRFFAERPEGSVSTLKIQRTQQEDSAVYLCASSSDTGEGETQYFGPGTRLLVL.

This clonotype was observed a handful of times. The J gene is TRBJ2-5, the V gene TRBV27; D might be TRBD2 (7 bases). This CDR3 has 16 residues. CDR1 is MNHEY and CDR2 is SMNVEV in the germline V gene (reference sequence). Trimming removed 7 bases at V and 0 bases at J, with 18 bases between. CDR3 residues: CASTPLRGGNQETQYF. The DNA for the CDR3 is TGTGCCAGCACCCCTTTGAGGGGGGGAAACCAAGAGACCCAGTACTTC.

The V and J genes are TRBV6-1 and TRBJ2-2; perhaps TRBD2 as D (5 bases). Germline V lookup: CDR1 MNHNS, CDR2 SASEGT. The CDR3 loop spans 14 amino acids. V dropped 6 bases and J dropped 4 bases, with 12 bases sitting between them. In DNA, the CDR3 is TGTGCCAGCAGCCCCCCAGGAGGCACCGGGGAGCTGTTTTTT. Protein: CASSPPGGTGELFF.

V and J are TRBV14 and TRBJ2-7, with D perhaps TRBD2 (5 bases). Germline assignment: CDR1 SGHDN and CDR2 FVKESK. V lost 8 bases and J 4 bases, leaving 18 bases between the germline ends. The CDR3 length is 14 residues. The CDR3 sequence: CASRGLRGFYEQYV. In nucleotides, the CDR3 is TGTGCCAGCCGAGGGCTACGGGGTTTTTACGAGCAGTACGTC.

Only a few counts were recorded for this clonotype. J is TRBJ2-1 and V is TRBV10-3; D possibly matches TRBD1 or TRBD2 (5 bases each). V was clipped by 10 bases and J by 7 bases, with 17 bases between them. The CDR3 covers 13 residues. Germline values: CDR1 ENHRY, CDR2 SYGVKD. As DNA, the CDR3 is TGTGCCAACCAGGGCGAGGGCGGAAATGAGCAGTTCTTC. Translating gives CANQGEGGNEQFF.

The chain employs TRBV7-4 and TRBJ2-7; 8 bases line up with TRBD1. Trimming removed 4 bases from V and 6 bases from J; junction bases left unmatched: 11. The CDR3 length is 15 residues. Looked up from germline, CDR1 is SGHVT and CDR2 is SQSDAQ. The CDR3 spells CASSYPGQGRVEQYF. In DNA form, the CDR3 reads TGTGCCAGCAGCTACCCCGGACAGGGAAGAGTCGAGCAGTACTTC.

This clonotype was counted at least ten times. The chain employs TRBV7-2 and TRBJ1-1, with D possibly TRBD1 on 6 matching bases. CDR1 and CDR2 from the germline V gene are SGHTA and FQGNSA. V dropped 3 bases and J dropped 0 bases, with 11 bases sitting between them. The CDR3 length is 15 residues. The CDR3 bases are TGTGCCAGCAGCTTCCGGGACACAGTGAACACTGAAGCTTTCTTT. This sequence encodes CASSFRDTVNTEAFF.

Only a few counts were recorded for this clonotype. The chain uses TRBV12-3 or TRBV12-4 and TRBJ2-5; D may correspond to TRBD1 or TRBD2 (5 bases each). There are 15 residues in the CDR3. Trimming took off 3 bases at V and 2 bases at J, with 13 bases between the two ends. The CDR3 loop reads CASSFVGAKQETQYF. The CDR3 nucleotides read TGTGCCAGCAGTTTCGTCGGGGCCAAACAAGAGACCCAGTACTTC.

There are a few counts of this clonotype. V usage is TRBV7-9 and J usage is TRBJ1-2; D is unclear. V lost 4 bases and J lost 8, with 11 bases in between. CDR1 is SEHNR and CDR2 is FQNEAQ in the germline V gene (reference sequence). CDR3 size: 12 residues. The CDR3 loop is CASSSGVNGYTF. CDR3 DNA sequence: TGTGCCAGCAGCTCCGGAGTGAACGGCTACACCTTC.

CDR3 region: CASSLADGQEQFF. The CDR3, as DNA: TGTGCCAGCAGCTTAGCGGACGGTCAAGAGCAGTTCTTC. V is TRBV7-4 and J is TRBJ2-1; the D is unclear. V shed 0 bases and J shed 10 bases, with 10 bases lying between them. In germline, CDR1 is SGHVT, CDR2 SQSDAQ. This CDR3 comprises 13 residues.

V gene TRBV7-9 combines with J gene TRBJ2-1, with 11 nucleotides matching TRBD2. From germline, CDR1 is SEHNR and CDR2 FQNEAQ (reference sequence). The CDR3 runs to 16 residues. J lost 2 bases, V lost 5 bases, and 5 bases had no gene match. The CDR3 nucleotides read TGTGCCAGCAGCGGTAGCGGGGGGGGCACCTACAATGAGCAGTTCTTC. It codes for CASSGSGGGTYNEQFF.

The chain carries TRBV29-1 and TRBJ2-1; no clear D gene. The CDR3 runs to 9 residues. The ends were cut back, 3 bases at V and 8 bases at J, with 2 bases in the middle. Looked up from germline, CDR1 is SQVTM and CDR2 is ANQGSEA. Here the CDR3 DNA reads TGCAGCGTTGATGATGAGCAGTTCTTC. Amino acids: CSVDDEQFF.

This clonotype was recorded a few times. The chain combines TRBV4-1 with TRBJ1-1, with D hard to call. V lost 3 bases and J 2 bases, leaving 10 bases between the germline ends. Germline loops: CDR1 MGHRA, CDR2 YSYEKL. The CDR3 sequence is 14 residues long. The CDR3 bases are TGCGCCAGCAGCCAGGAGCCCGCTAACACTGAAGCTTTCTTT. Protein: CASSQEPANTEAFF.

The chain links TRBV2 to TRBJ2-2; 11 bases fit TRBD2. The CDR3 has 17 amino acids. With V trimmed by 3 bases and J by 3 bases, 6 bases remained unmatched. Germline V gene data show CDR1 as SNHLY and CDR2 as FYNNEI. The CDR3 sequence: CASSDVSGGAYTGELFF. In nucleotides, the CDR3 is TGTGCCAGCAGTGACGTTAGCGGGGGGGCTTACACCGGGGAGCTGTTTTTT. Full variable domain (remainder filled in from reference TRBV2 and TRBJ2-2): EPEVTQTPSHQVTQMGQEVILRCVPISNHLYFYWYRQILGQKVEFLVSFYNNEISEKSEIFDDQFSVERPDGSNFTLKIRSTKLEDSAMYFCASSDVSGGAYTGELFFGEGSRLTVL.

The chain uses TRBV6-5 and TRBJ1-3; maybe TRBD1 (6 bases). Trimming shortened V by 0 bases and J by 4 bases, and 10 bases separated the two germline ends. This CDR3 is built from 15 residues. The V gene's germline CDR1 is MNHEY and CDR2 SVGAGI. CDR3 loop: CASSYSRGPGNTIYF. As DNA, the CDR3 is TGTGCCAGCAGTTACTCCCGGGGGCCCGGAAACACCATATATTTT.